This T cell receptor beta chain appears in the sequencing data of a study of cytomegalovirus exposure and HLA in healthy donors. The wider study: In a later analysis, it was reported that the roughly 130 validation repertoires had been produced on the same platform as the roughly 700 repertoires belonging to the first cohort. Findings and limits, study-wide: Some TCR beta chains (about 170 of them) were listed as cytomegalovirus-associated. Most TCRs appeared rarely, but some public TCRs recurred in many donors.

The donors were part of the approximately 120-subject validation cohort, which stood apart from the roughly 670-subject first cohort. This clone has only one observation. The antigen is undetermined. Here immunoSEQ multiplex PCR was the method, and the copy in TCRdb shows in-frame clones only, minus some. The repertoire holds roughly 260,000 clones, with roughly 90% as singletons. This CDR3 contains 15 residues. Germline loops: CDR1 SGHTA, CDR2 FQGNSA. After removal of 1 base from V and 8 bases from J, the junction contained 3 bases not matched to a gene. This sequence originates from a woman aged 18 to 35 in good health and CMV-seronegative. The sample consisted of PBMCs. This chain uses TRBV7-2 with TRBJ2-1, with 12 bases that match TRBD1. CDR3 nucleotide sequence: TGTGCCAGCAGCTTAGGGGGACAGGGGGCTTATGAGCAGTTCTTC. Translation: CASSLGGQGAYEQFF.